The 28 T cell receptor beta chains reported below all come from one sample, sequenced in a study of T cells after yellow fever vaccination. TCRdb reanalysed the 5' RACE reads using MiXCR and keeps one entry per CDR3 protein. The repertoire consists of over 150,000 distinct CDR3 sequences, with almost 7% occurring once and the leading ten covering 2.5%. The sequencing used CD4+ T cells sorted from PBMCs, collected about 5 days after the first yellow fever vaccination. The receptors come from a man aged 18-30 years who received the YFV17D yellow fever vaccine.

The V call is TRBV29-1, the J call TRBJ1-5, with TRBD1 matching 7 bases. Looked up from germline, CDR1 is SQVTM and CDR2 is ANQGSEA. V shed 4 bases, J shed 3 bases, and the junction held 3 bases outside the gene matches. This CDR3 is 13 amino acids long. CDR3 bases: TGCAGCGTTGCAGGACAGGACAATCAGCCCCAGCATTTT. This gives the protein CSVAGQDNQPQHF.

The table lists this clonotype with many counts. This rearrangement joins TRBV24-1 to TRBJ2-1, with 9 nucleotides matching TRBD1. V lost 4 bases to trimming and J lost 5 bases; unmatched junction nucleotides: 5. The V gene's germline CDR1 is KGHDR and CDR2 SFDVKD. The CDR3 covers 15 residues. Written as DNA, the CDR3 is TGTGCCACCAGTGAGCCGGGACAGGGTAACAATGAGCAGTTCTTC. It codes for CATSEPGQGNNEQFF.

Ten or more counts support this clonotype. The chain combines TRBV2 with TRBJ2-3; D unresolved. CDR3 size: 13 residues. Germline CDR1 is SNHLY and CDR2 is FYNNEI. With 3 bases removed from V and 0 bases from J, the gap between germline ends came to 4 bases. This chain's CDR3 is CASSEVSTDTQYF. The CDR3 DNA is TGTGCCAGCAGTGAGGTCAGCACAGATACGCAGTATTTT.

V and J are TRBV18 and TRBJ2-7; D unclear. CDR1 KGHSH and CDR2 LQKENI come from the germline V gene. This CDR3 is 13 amino acids long. V was trimmed by 4 bases and J by 5 bases, leaving 12 bases between them. CDR3 region: CASSQAHGHEQYV. As DNA, the CDR3 is TGTGCCAGCTCACAGGCGCACGGCCACGAGCAGTACGTC.

The genes are TRBV20-1 and TRBJ1-5; TRBD1 aligns across 9 bases. The CDR3 spans 15 residues. Germline V gene lookup returns CDR1 DFQATT and CDR2 SNEGSKA (reference sequence). After removal of 4 bases from V and 5 bases from J, the junction contained 9 bases not matched to a gene. The DNA of the CDR3 is TGCAGTGCTATAGGCTCGGGACAGGGCGATCAGCCCCAGCATTTT. It specifies CSAIGSGQGDQPQHF.

This clonotype turned up a few times. V is TRBV7-9 and J is TRBJ2-1, with D possibly matching TRBD2 (6 bases). CDR1 and CDR2 from the germline V gene are SEHNR and FQNEAQ (reference sequence). V dropped 5 bases and J dropped 5 bases, with 16 bases sitting between them. This CDR3 region has 15 residues. CDR3 protein: CASSPPGAEDNEQFF. As DNA, the CDR3 is TGTGCCAGCAGCCCCCCGGGAGCGGAGGACAATGAGCAGTTCTTC.

This clonotype was observed many times. CDR3 coding DNA: TGTGCCAGCAGCTTTGTGGGGGTGGATGAGCAGTTCTTC. The encoded protein is CASSFVGVDEQFF. This rearrangement joins TRBV5-6 to TRBJ2-1; D is possibly TRBD1 or TRBD2 (5 bases each). V was shortened by 2 bases and J by 8 bases, with 11 bases between the two germline ends. The CDR3 extends over 13 amino acids. Germline lookup yields CDR1 SGHDT and CDR2 YYEEEE.

CDR3 sequence reads: CASSPQQARDIQYF. DNA for the CDR3: TGTGCCAGCTCACCTCAACAGGCCCGGGACATTCAGTACTTC. The chain uses TRBV18 and TRBJ2-4, with D possibly matching TRBD1 (5 bases). The V end lost 3 bases, the J end lost 8 bases, and 14 bases lay between the germline ends. The CDR3 contains 14 residues. Germline V gene data show CDR1 as KGHSH and CDR2 as LQKENI. Full variable domain (rest looked up from reference TRBV18 and TRBJ2-4): NAGVMQNPRHLVRRRGQEARLRCSPMKGHSHVYWYRQLPEEGLKFMVYLQKENIIDESGMPKERFSAEFPKEGPSILRIQQVVRGDSAAYFCASSPQQARDIQYFGAGTRLSVL.

This clonotype was seen ten or more times. The chain carries TRBV18 and TRBJ2-1; perhaps D is TRBD1 or TRBD2 (5 bases each). This CDR3 is 16 amino acids long. The germline CDR1 and CDR2 sequences are KGHSH and LQKENI. V lost 3 bases, J lost 4 bases, and 16 bases lay in between. The CDR3 DNA follows: TGTGCCAGCTCACCTTTTACCGGGACGGAATACAATGAGCAGTTCTTC. Protein product: CASSPFTGTEYNEQFF.

This clonotype is medium-sized by share. Written as DNA, the CDR3 is TGTGCCAGCAGCCCGGGGGGGCCCTTGGAGACCCAGTACTTC. This sequence encodes CASSPGGPLETQYF. The chain is built from TRBV7-3 and TRBJ2-5; 8 bases are a match to TRBD2. Germline CDR1 SGHTA, CDR2 FQGTGA. This CDR3 comprises 14 residues. Trimming took 5 bases from V and 5 from J; bases not matched to a gene: 7. The full variable domain, completed using reference TRBV7-3 and TRBJ2-5, is GAGVSQTPSNKVTEKGKYVELRCDPISGHTALYWYRQSLGQGPEFLIYFQGTGAADDSGLPNDRFFAVRPEGSVSTLKIQRTERGDSAVYLCASSPGGPLETQYFGPGTRLLVL.

This clonotype was seen a few times. The chain combines TRBV29-1 with TRBJ2-1, with 8 nucleotides matching TRBD2. The V and J ends lost 7 bases and 7 bases, in that order; junction bases with no gene match: 12. Germline loops: CDR1 SQVTM, CDR2 ANQGSEA. This CDR3 region has 14 residues. The CDR3 reads CSGAGRGGQNEQFF. In DNA form, the CDR3 reads TGCAGCGGGGCGGGCCGGGGGGGCCAGAATGAGCAGTTCTTC.

Here the CDR3 DNA reads TGCAGTGCTAGAGGGGTGGGAGCGGGGTACAATGAGCAGTTCTTC. Its protein is CSARGVGAGYNEQFF. The V and J genes are TRBV20-1 and TRBJ2-1, with 7 nucleotides matching TRBD2. Germline trimming cut 1 base from V and 4 bases from J; bases unmatched to any gene: 7. The germline CDR1 and CDR2 sequences are DFQATT and SNEGSKA (reference sequence). The CDR3 is 15 residues long.

The sample holds many counts of this clonotype. The rearrangement joins TRBV6-5 to TRBJ1-5; TRBD1 agrees at 7 bases. The CDR3 contains 14 residues. Germline assignment: CDR1 MNHEY and CDR2 SVGAGI. The J segment lost 6 bases and the V segment lost 6 bases, leaving 8 bases of the junction unmatched. The CDR3: CASRADRDGQPQHF. The CDR3 nucleotides read TGTGCCAGCAGAGCCGACAGGGACGGTCAGCCCCAGCATTTT.

This clonotype was seen at least ten times. The chain has TRBV12-3 or TRBV12-4 and TRBJ2-5; 8 bases fit TRBD1. The CDR3 has 14 amino acids. After removal of 4 bases from V and 5 bases from J, the junction contained 6 bases not matched to a gene. The CDR3 here is CASSSRTGTETQYF. CDR3 bases: TGTGCCAGCAGTTCCCGGACAGGGACCGAGACCCAGTACTTC.

The rearrangement joins TRBV4-1 to TRBJ2-7; D unresolved. Deletions cut 1 base from V and 3 bases from J, with 16 bases between. The CDR3 has 16 residues. Germline lookup yields CDR1 MGHRA and CDR2 YSYEKL. The CDR3, as DNA: TGCGCCAGCAGCCAAGCGGCGACTTCTTTACTCTACGAGCAGTACTTC. As protein: CASSQAATSLLYEQYF.

This clonotype has ten or more counts. A junction boundary mismatches the germline segment, possibly from a read error. The chain combines TRBV12-3 or TRBV12-4 with TRBJ2-7; TRBD2 agrees at 9 bases. The length of the CDR3 is 14 residues. This CDR3 is CASSRGLASDEQYF. In DNA form, the CDR3 reads TGTGCCAGCAGTAGGGGACTAGCCTCCGACGAGCAGTACTTC.

In this sample, this clonotype turned up a few times. The chain uses TRBV11-1 and TRBJ1-2, with D possibly being TRBD1 (5 bases). V was cut by 4 bases and J by 5 bases, with 8 bases left in between. CDR3 size: 12 residues. CDR1 is SGHAT and CDR2 is FQDESV in the germline V gene (reference sequence). This CDR3 is CASSSAGYGYTF. CDR3 DNA sequence: TGTGCCAGCAGCTCAGCAGGGTATGGCTACACCTTC.

This clonotype was found many times. The chain links TRBV7-8 to TRBJ2-1; tentatively, D is TRBD1 or TRBD2 (5 bases each). Looked up from germline, CDR1 is SGHVS and CDR2 is FQNEAQ. V was trimmed by 10 bases and J by 0 bases, leaving 19 bases between them. The CDR3 is made up of 16 amino acids. The CDR3 spells CATKGYGASSYNEQFF. As DNA, the CDR3 is TGTGCCACCAAAGGGTACGGGGCGAGCTCCTACAATGAGCAGTTCTTC.

The DNA of the CDR3 is TGTGCCAGCAGCTTTGCAGTCCACGCGGGTGTAGCCGGGGAGCTGTTTTTT. Residues: CASSFAVHAGVAGELFF. This rearrangement joins TRBV5-6 to TRBJ2-2; tentative D call: TRBD2 (5 bases). There are 17 residues in the CDR3. V lost 2 bases and J lost 6, with 20 bases in between. Germline V gene data show CDR1 as SGHDT and CDR2 as YYEEEE.

This chain joins TRBV5-6 and TRBJ1-3; D not resolved. This CDR3 comprises 17 residues. Trimming shortened V by 1 base and J by 0 bases, and 14 bases separated the two germline ends. Germline lookup yields CDR1 SGHDT and CDR2 YYEEEE. The CDR3 nucleotides are TGTGCCAGCAGCTTGTACCGTCCGGGCTACTCTGGAAACACCATATATTTT. Residues: CASSLYRPGYSGNTIYF.

The gene calls are TRBV15 and TRBJ1-3, with D perhaps TRBD1 (6 bases). Trimming took off 6 bases at V and 4 bases at J, with 19 bases between the two ends. The CDR3 is made up of 16 amino acids. Germline CDR1 is LNHNV and CDR2 is YYDKDF (reference sequence). CDR3 in DNA: TGTGCCACCAGTACGAGACAGGCCCCTCGGGGAAACACCATATATTTT. Translation: CATSTRQAPRGNTIYF.

J is TRBJ2-5 and V is TRBV3-1; D possibly corresponds to TRBD2 (5 bases). The CDR3 sequence is 14 residues long. V was pared by 4 bases and J by 5 bases, with 14 bases between. Germline V gene data show CDR1 as LGHDT and CDR2 as YNNKEL (reference sequence). The CDR3, as DNA: TGTGCCAGCAGCCGTCTAGCCGGGATGGAGACCCAGTACTTC. This sequence encodes CASSRLAGMETQYF.

This clonotype appeared many times. This rearrangement joins TRBV6-5 to TRBJ2-5; 8 positions agree with TRBD1. This CDR3 is 14 amino acids long. The V and J ends lost 6 bases and 2 bases, in that order; junction bases with no gene match: 5. Germline V CDR1 and CDR2: MNHEY, SVGAGI. The CDR3 sequence is CASRQGARQETQYF. The CDR3, as DNA: TGTGCCAGCAGGCAGGGGGCGAGACAAGAGACCCAGTACTTC.

This clonotype was seen repeatedly, ten times or more. The genes are TRBV7-9 and TRBJ2-5; either TRBD1 or TRBD2 may supply D (5 bases each). Trimming stripped 3 bases from V and 4 bases from J, with 12 bases between. CDR3 length: 14 residues. Germline loops: CDR1 SEHNR, CDR2 FQNEAQ (reference sequence). CDR3 bases: TGTGCCAGCAGCTTCGGGACCGGCGGAGAGACCCAGTACTTC. Protein product: CASSFGTGGETQYF.

In this sample, this clonotype turned up many times. V gene TRBV5-1 combines with J gene TRBJ2-1; D possibly matches TRBD1 or TRBD2 (5 bases each). Germline CDR1 is SGHRS and CDR2 is YFSETQ. V gave up 2 bases and J gave up 8 bases, with 14 bases separating them. The CDR3 has 14 amino acids. CDR3 sequence (DNA): TGCGCCAGCAGCTTAGAGGGGTCTTCGGATGAGCAGTTCTTC. It translates to CASSLEGSSDEQFF.

This sequence joins TRBV7-2 and TRBJ1-5; tentatively, D is TRBD1 (5 bases). Germline lookup yields CDR1 SGHTA and CDR2 FQGNSA. This CDR3 contains 15 residues. V was cut by 1 base and J by 4 bases, with 11 bases left in between. For the CDR3, the DNA is TGTGCCAGCAGCTTAGTGTCGGGGGGGAATCAGCCCCAGCATTTT. The encoded protein is CASSLVSGGNQPQHF.

This clonotype was counted many times. The chain recombines TRBV6-1 with TRBJ2-1, with 11 nucleotides matching TRBD1. Germline CDR1 MNHNS, CDR2 SASEGT. The trim removed 6 bases at V and 7 bases at J, leaving 11 bases unmatched. The CDR3 totals 16 residues. CDR3 sequence: CASSEPGTGGGNEQFF. For the CDR3, the DNA is TGTGCCAGCAGCGAACCCGGGACAGGGGGAGGGAATGAGCAGTTCTTC.

This chain connects TRBV20-1 to TRBJ2-3, with D uncertain. Germline loops: CDR1 DFQATT, CDR2 SNEGSKA (reference sequence). V was cut by 2 bases and J by 2 bases, with 8 bases left in between. The CDR3 extends over 13 amino acids. CDR3 in amino acids: CSARNPITDTQYF. The CDR3 nucleotides are TGCAGTGCTAGAAATCCGATCACAGATACGCAGTATTTT.